This is a list of T cell receptor beta chains from one sample in a study of CXCR3-negative and CXCR3-positive naive CD8 T cells. TCRdb reprocessed the 5' RACE reads and stores each CDR3 protein as one record, lacking DNA. This table lists approximately 100,000 distinct CDR3 sequences. The sequenced material came from naive CXCR3+ CD8+ T cells from blood. All receptors derive from a human donor in good health. Some clones in this sample may be carry-over from other donors' samples. The CDR3 runs from the conserved cysteine through the conserved F or W.

J gene,V gene,CDR3 protein
TRBJ2-7,TRBV29-1,CSLERDGEQYF
TRBJ1-2,TRBV6-5,CATSFNYGYTF
TRBJ1-2,TRBV12-3/TRBV12-4,CASSPGTGGYGYTF
TRBJ2-3,TRBV13,CASSSNLYQGSTQYF
TRBJ2-2,TRBV5-1,CASSSDRELLGAGELFF
TRBJ2-7,TRBV4-3,CASSPGQFYEQYF
TRBJ2-7,TRBV5-1,CASSLVPGEIYEQYF
TRBJ2-3,TRBV5-6,CASSWQALPDTQYF
TRBJ2-7,TRBV7-9,CASSSLLGSYNEQYF
TRBJ1-6,TRBV5-1,CASSLGFARDYNSPLHF
TRBJ2-2,TRBV2,CASNEKKQGGAWTGELFF
TRBJ2-1,TRBV6-2/TRBV6-3,CASSRYTEQFF
TRBJ2-7,TRBV13,CASSFDAVSYEQYF
TRBJ2-7,TRBV6-5,CASSAGLATEQYF
TRBJ2-2,TRBV19,CASSIGRAGELFF
TRBJ2-5,TRBV7-9,CASSIPDRETQYF
TRBJ1-2,TRBV7-9,CASSSLGVPYGYTF
TRBJ2-1,TRBV7-9,CASSFWYGEFNEQFF
TRBJ2-5,TRBV11-2,CASSLEGLAGGPRQETQYF
TRBJ2-1,TRBV12-3/TRBV12-4,CASSFIPGGIAGGSSYNEQFF
TRBJ2-6,TRBV7-9,CASVKLERGSGANVLTF
TRBJ2-1,TRBV14,CASSLDRVFNEQFF
TRBJ2-2,TRBV5-1,CASSLTGVGELFF
TRBJ2-2,TRBV7-2,CASRDFGGTGELFF
TRBJ1-1,TRBV5-1,CASSAGWINTEAFF
TRBJ1-1,TRBV7-2,CASSSTTGWGGTEAFF
TRBJ1-2,TRBV20-1,CSASDRGPYSNYGYTF